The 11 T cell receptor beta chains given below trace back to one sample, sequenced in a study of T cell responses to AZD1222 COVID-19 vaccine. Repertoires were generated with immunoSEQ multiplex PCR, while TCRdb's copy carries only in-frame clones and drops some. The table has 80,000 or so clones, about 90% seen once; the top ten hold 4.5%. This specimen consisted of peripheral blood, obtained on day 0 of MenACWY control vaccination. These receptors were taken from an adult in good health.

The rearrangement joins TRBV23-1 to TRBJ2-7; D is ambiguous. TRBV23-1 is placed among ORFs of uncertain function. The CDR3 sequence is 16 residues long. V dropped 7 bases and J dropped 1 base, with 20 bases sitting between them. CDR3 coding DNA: TGCGCCAGCACCCCCCGGGCCTCCTTGCAATCCTACGAGCAGTACTTC. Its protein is CASTPRASLQSYEQYF.

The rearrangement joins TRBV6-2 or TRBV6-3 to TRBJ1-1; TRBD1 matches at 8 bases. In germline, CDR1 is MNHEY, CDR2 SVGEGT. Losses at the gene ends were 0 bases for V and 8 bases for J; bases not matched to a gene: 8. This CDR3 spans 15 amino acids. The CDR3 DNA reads TGTGCCAGCAGTTACTCGAGCATGACAGGGGCGGAAGCTTTCTTT. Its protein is CASSYSSMTGAEAFF.

The CDR3 DNA is TGTGCCAGTACCCGAGGGCAGCTTGAAGCTTTCTTT. It translates to CASTRGQLEAFF. This chain connects TRBV19 to TRBJ1-1, with D unresolved. Germline V gives CDR1 LNHDA, CDR2 SQIVND (reference sequence). The CDR3 loop spans 12 amino acids. Trimming cost V 7 bases and J 7 bases, with 13 bases left between them. Together with reference TRBV19 and TRBJ1-1, the CDR3 gives the full variable domain: DGGITQSPKYLFRKEGQNVTLSCEQNLNHDAMYWYRQDPGQGLRLIYYSQIVNDFQKGDIAEGYSVSREKKESFPLTVTSAQKNPTAFYLCASTRGQLEAFFGQGTRLTVV.

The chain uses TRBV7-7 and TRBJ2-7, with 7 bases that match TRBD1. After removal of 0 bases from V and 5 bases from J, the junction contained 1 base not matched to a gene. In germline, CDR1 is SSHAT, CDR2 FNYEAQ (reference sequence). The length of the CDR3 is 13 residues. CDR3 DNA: TGTGCCAGCAGCTTAGCAGGGGGCGACGAGCAGTACTTC. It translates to CASSLAGGDEQYF.

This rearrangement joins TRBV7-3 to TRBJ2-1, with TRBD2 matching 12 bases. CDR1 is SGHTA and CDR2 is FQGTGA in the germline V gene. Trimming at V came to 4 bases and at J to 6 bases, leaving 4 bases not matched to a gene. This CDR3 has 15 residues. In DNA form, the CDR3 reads TGTGCCAGCAGCTCCCTAGCGGGAGGGCGCAATGAGCAGTTCTTC. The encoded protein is CASSSLAGGRNEQFF.

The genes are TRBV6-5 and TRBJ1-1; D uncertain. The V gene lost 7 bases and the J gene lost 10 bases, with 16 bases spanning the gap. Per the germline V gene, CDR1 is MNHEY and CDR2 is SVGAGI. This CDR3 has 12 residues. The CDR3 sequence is CASTDVRDGAFF. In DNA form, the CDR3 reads TGTGCCAGCACCGACGTCCGCGACGGAGCTTTCTTT.

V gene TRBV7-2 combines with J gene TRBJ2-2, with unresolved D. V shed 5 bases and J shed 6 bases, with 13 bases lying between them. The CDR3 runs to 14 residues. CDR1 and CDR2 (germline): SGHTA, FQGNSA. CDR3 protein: CASSPNSVPGELFF. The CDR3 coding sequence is TGTGCCAGCAGCCCGAACTCCGTCCCCGGGGAGCTGTTTTTT. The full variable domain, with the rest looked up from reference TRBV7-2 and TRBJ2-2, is GAGVSQSPSNKVTEKGKDVELRCDPISGHTALYWYRQSLGQGLEFLIYFQGNSAPDKSGLPSDRFSAERTGGSVSTLTIQRTQQEDSAVYLCASSPNSVPGELFFGEGSRLTVL.

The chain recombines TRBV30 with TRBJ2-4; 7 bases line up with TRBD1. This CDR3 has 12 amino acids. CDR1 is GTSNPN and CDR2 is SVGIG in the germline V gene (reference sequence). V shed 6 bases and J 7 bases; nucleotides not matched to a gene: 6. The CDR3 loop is CACTGESNIQYF. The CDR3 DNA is TGTGCCTGCACAGGGGAGAGCAACATTCAGTACTTC.

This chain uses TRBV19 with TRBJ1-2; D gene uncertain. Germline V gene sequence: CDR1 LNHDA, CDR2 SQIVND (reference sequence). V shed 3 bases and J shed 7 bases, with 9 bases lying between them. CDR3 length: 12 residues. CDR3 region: CASSMEGSGYTF. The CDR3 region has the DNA TGTGCCAGTAGTATGGAAGGAAGTGGCTACACCTTC.

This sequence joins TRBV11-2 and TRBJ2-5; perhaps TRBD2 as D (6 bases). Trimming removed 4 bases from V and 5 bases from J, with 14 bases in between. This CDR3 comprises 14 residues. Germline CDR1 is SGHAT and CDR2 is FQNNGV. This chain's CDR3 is CASSSGGDWETQYF. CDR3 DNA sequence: TGTGCCAGCAGCTCCGGAGGGGATTGGGAGACCCAGTACTTC.

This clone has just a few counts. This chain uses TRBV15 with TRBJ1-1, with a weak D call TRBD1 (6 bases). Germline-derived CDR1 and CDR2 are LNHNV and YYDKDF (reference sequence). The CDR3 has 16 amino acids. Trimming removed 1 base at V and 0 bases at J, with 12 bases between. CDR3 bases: TGTGCCACCAGCAGAGGGGGGGCCCTCCTGAACACTGAAGCTTTCTTT. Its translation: CATSRGGALLNTEAFF.